Below are 25 T cell receptor beta chains sequenced from a single sample in a study of T cells in Graves' hyperthyroidism and ophthalmopathy. Researchers took RNA transcripts and amplified the TCR beta CDR3 regions from them. When the TCR CDR3 underwent first-round RT-PCR, the HTBI primer set was used. TCRdb redid the calling of the multiplex PCR reads with MiXCR, one entry per CDR3 protein. The table lists around 500,000 distinct CDR3 sequences, about 14% of them singletons. The sequenced sample consisted of blood. These receptors were collected from a woman in her forties with Graves' hyperthyroidism.

In this sample, this clonotype turned up a few times. J is TRBJ2-7 and V is TRBV10-3; D is tentatively TRBD1 or TRBD2 (7 bases each). V was cut by 5 bases and J by 4 bases, with 15 bases left in between. CDR1 and CDR2 from the germline V gene are ENHRY and SYGVKD. The CDR3 length is 14 residues. CDR3 protein: CAISFGQGGYEQYF. For the CDR3, the DNA is TGTGCCATCAGTTTTGGCCAGGGGGGGTACGAGCAGTACTTC.

This chain links TRBV29-1 with TRBJ1-2, with 7 bases fitting TRBD1. CDR3 length: 13 residues. V trimming: 6 bases; J trimming: 6 bases; junction bases outside the gene matches: 10. Germline V CDR1 and CDR2: SQVTM, ANQGSEA. The CDR3 loop reads CSVERQGFDGYTF. The CDR3 DNA reads TGCAGCGTCGAGAGACAGGGTTTCGATGGCTACACCTTC.

This clonotype was observed at least ten times. The chain recombines TRBV3-1 with TRBJ2-1, with D maybe TRBD2 (7 bases). This CDR3 region has 17 residues. V lost 3 bases to trimming and J lost 2 bases, with 17 bases between them. Germline assignment: CDR1 LGHDT and CDR2 YNNKEL (reference sequence). The chain's CDR3 is CASSHRGGGRAYNEQFF. The CDR3 DNA follows: TGTGCCAGCAGCCACCGAGGGGGGGGACGTGCCTACAATGAGCAGTTCTTC.

At least ten counts were recorded for this clonotype. This chain joins TRBV6-5 and TRBJ2-1; either TRBD1 or TRBD2 may fit D (5 bases each). Trimming removed 2 bases from V and 10 bases from J, with 9 bases in between. In germline, CDR1 is MNHEY, CDR2 SVGAGI. CDR3 length: 12 amino acids. The CDR3 protein is CASSYTGDEQFF. In DNA, the CDR3 is TGTGCCAGCAGTTACACCGGGGACGAGCAGTTCTTC.

The V call is TRBV7-2, the J call TRBJ1-5; no firm D call. CDR1 is SGHTA, CDR2 FQGNSA, per germline. Trimming cost V 9 bases and J 9 bases, with 15 bases left between them. The CDR3 covers 12 residues. CDR3 amino acids: CASSIQTGPQHF. CDR3 nucleotides: TGTGCCAGTAGTATACAGACCGGGCCCCAGCATTTT.

As for this clonotype: This may come from a read error, since a much larger clone is one base off. The chain uses TRBV7-9 and TRBJ2-7, with TRBD2 identical over 7 bases. This CDR3 spans 16 amino acids. V was pared by 6 bases and J by 0 bases, with 11 bases of the junction left unmatched. The V gene's germline CDR1 is SEHNR and CDR2 FQNEAQ (reference sequence). In nucleotides, the CDR3 is TGTGCCAGCAGATCGGGGGGTGGAGAGGGCTCCTACGAGCAGTACTTC. This translates into CASRSGGGEGSYEQYF. The full variable domain, rest sourced from reference TRBV7-9 and TRBJ2-7, is DTGVSQNPRHKITKRGQNVTFRCDPISEHNRLYWYRQTLGQGPEFLTYFQNEAQLEKSRLLSDRFSAERPKGSFSTLEIQRTEQGDSAMYLCASRSGGGEGSYEQYFGPGTRLTVT.

The chain combines TRBV25-1 with TRBJ2-5; D call uncertain. Germline V gene lookup returns CDR1 MGHDK and CDR2 SYGVNS. The CDR3 consists of 17 residues. Trimming cost V 6 bases and J 5 bases, with 25 bases left between them. This CDR3 reads CASSQVRSSGSRETQYF. The CDR3 region has the DNA TGTGCCAGCAGCCAAGTCCGGTCTTCAGGCTCTCGGGAGACCCAGTACTTC.

At least ten counts were recorded for this clonotype. The chain uses TRBV7-3 and TRBJ2-3; D call uncertain. This CDR3 has 13 amino acids. V shed 2 bases and J shed 5 bases, with 8 bases lying between them. Germline loops: CDR1 SGHTA, CDR2 FQGTGA. The CDR3 spells CASSLHGKDTQYF. The CDR3 DNA sequence: TGTGCCAGCAGCTTACATGGGAAAGATACGCAGTATTTT.

This clonotype has a handful of counts. The J gene is TRBJ2-3, the V gene TRBV10-3; D possibly corresponds to TRBD1 (6 bases). V was clipped by 4 bases and J by 1 base, with 15 bases between them. Germline CDR1 and CDR2: ENHRY and SYGVKD. This CDR3 spans 16 amino acids. The CDR3 nucleotides read TGTGCCATCAGTGGACGGGACACTGGGGGCACAGATACGCAGTATTTT. Translated, it gives CAISGRDTGGTDTQYF.

This clonotype has ten or more counts. The chain employs TRBV6-1 and TRBJ1-3; D is undetermined. Germline-derived CDR1 and CDR2 are MNHNS and SASEGT. The CDR3 is 15 amino acids. The V end was cut by 1 base, the J end by 3 bases, with 10 bases between. This CDR3 reads CASSEEQFLGNTIYF. The CDR3 DNA follows: TGTGCCAGCAGTGAAGAACAGTTTCTTGGAAACACCATATATTTT.

This clonotype was detected only a few times. The V and J genes are TRBV27 and TRBJ2-1, with D unresolved. Trimming took off 7 bases at V and 0 bases at J, with 10 bases between the two ends. CDR1 is MNHEY, CDR2 SMNVEV, per germline (reference sequence). The CDR3 extends over 14 amino acids. CDR3 sequence (DNA): TGTGCCAGCACGTTTAGCAACTCCTACAATGAGCAGTTCTTC. Encoded protein: CASTFSNSYNEQFF.

This clonotype has ten or more counts. The rearrangement links TRBV30 to TRBJ2-5; unclear D gene. Per germline, CDR1 GTSNPN and CDR2 SVGIG (reference sequence). Trimming removed 0 bases at V and 1 base at J, with 9 bases between. The CDR3 runs to 14 residues. In DNA, the CDR3 is TGTGCCTGGAGTGTGAGGTGGGGCCAAGAGACCCAGTACTTC. Translation: CAWSVRWGQETQYF.

This clonotype appeared many times. The chain recombines TRBV10-3 with TRBJ2-7, with D possibly matching TRBD1 (6 bases). CDR1 and CDR2 from the germline V gene are ENHRY and SYGVKD. There are 14 residues in the CDR3. The germline V and J ends were trimmed by 3 bases and 3 bases, with 12 bases remaining between them. The CDR3 loop is CAISESGVGYEQYF. Written as DNA, the CDR3 is TGTGCCATCAGTGAATCAGGGGTTGGCTACGAGCAGTACTTC.

The chain employs TRBV10-1 and TRBJ2-7; D is unclear. Germline-derived CDR1 and CDR2 are WNHNN and SYGVQD (reference sequence). The CDR3 runs to 9 residues. Trimming removed 10 bases at V and 3 bases at J, with 4 bases between. The CDR3 reads CATYYEQYF. The CDR3 DNA reads as TGCGCCACCTACTACGAGCAGTACTTC.

J is TRBJ2-1 and V is TRBV20-1; 11 bases are a match to TRBD2. This CDR3 spans 14 amino acids. Germline V gives CDR1 DFQATT, CDR2 SNEGSKA (reference sequence). CDR3 sequence: CRARTSGLYRQQFF. The CDR3 DNA sequence: TGCAGGGCCCGGACTAGCGGGTTGTACAGGCAGCAGTTCTTC.

There are many counts of this clonotype. The J gene is TRBJ2-6, the V gene TRBV13, with a weak D call TRBD1 (5 bases). There are 15 residues in the CDR3. V dropped 6 bases and J dropped 0 bases, with 9 bases sitting between them. CDR1 is PRHDT, CDR2 FYEKMQ, per germline (reference sequence). CDR3 coding DNA: TGTGCCAGCAGACCAGGGAACTCTGGGGCCAACGTCCTGACTTTC. Protein sequence: CASRPGNSGANVLTF. Full variable domain (outside the CDR3, taken from reference TRBV13 and TRBJ2-6): AAGVIQSPRHLIKEKRETATLKCYPIPRHDTVYWYQQGPGQDPQFLISFYEKMQSDKGSIPDRFSAQQFSDYHSELNMSSLELGDSALYFCASRPGNSGANVLTFGAGSRLTVL.

This clonotype was recorded a few times. V is TRBV4-1 and J is TRBJ1-5, with 7 bases lining up with TRBD1. V lost 4 bases and J lost 1; bases outside the gene matches: 13. This CDR3 has 18 residues. Per the germline V gene, CDR1 is MGHRA and CDR2 is YSYEKL. The DNA for the CDR3 is TGCGCCAGCAGCCCACAATTTAAGACAGGGACGAGCAATCAGCCCCAGCATTTT. Its translation: CASSPQFKTGTSNQPQHF.

This clonotype was detected many times. The chain has TRBV6-5 and TRBJ2-2; D not certain. The CDR3 spans 14 residues. V lost 2 bases and J lost 1, with 5 bases in between. CDR1 and CDR2 from the germline V gene are MNHEY and SVGAGI. The DNA for the CDR3 is TGTGCCAGCAGTTACGACCTGAACACCGGGGAGCTGTTTTTT. This gives the protein CASSYDLNTGELFF.

The chain combines TRBV24-1 with TRBJ2-3, with 7 positions matching TRBD1. CDR3 length: 15 residues. Germline V CDR1 and CDR2: KGHDR, SFDVKD. V trimming: 2 bases; J trimming: 6 bases; junction bases outside the gene matches: 7. CDR3 sequence: CATSDSLGQVDTQYF. DNA for the CDR3: TGTGCCACCAGTGATTCTCTAGGACAGGTGGATACGCAGTATTTT.

This clonotype was seen repeatedly, ten times or more. The chain is built from TRBV28 and TRBJ2-3; TRBD2 agrees at 12 bases. V was pared by 2 bases and J by 4 bases, with 16 bases of the junction left unmatched. The CDR3 consists of 20 residues. Germline CDR1 reads MDHEN; CDR2 reads SYDVKM. This CDR3 reads CASSLHLTPGLAGLSDTQYF. The CDR3 DNA is TGTGCCAGCAGTTTACACCTTACTCCCGGACTAGCGGGATTGTCAGATACGCAGTATTTT.

At least ten counts were recorded for this clonotype. The rearrangement joins TRBV12-3 or TRBV12-4 to TRBJ1-2; D not certain. Trimming took off 7 bases at V and 7 bases at J, with 10 bases between the two ends. There are 11 residues in the CDR3. CDR3 nucleotides: TGTGCCAGCAACCGGGGAGTTGGCTACACCTTC. Residues: CASNRGVGYTF.

This clonotype has at least ten counts. This chain links TRBV30 with TRBJ2-5, with 9 bases identical to TRBD1. J lost 5 bases, V lost 5 bases, and 6 bases had no gene match. This CDR3 spans 13 amino acids. From germline, CDR1 is GTSNPN and CDR2 SVGIG (reference sequence). The CDR3 nucleotides read TGTGCCTGGGACAGGGGGATAAGGGAGACCCAGTACTTC. It yields the protein CAWDRGIRETQYF. The whole variable domain, filled in from reference TRBV30 and TRBJ2-5, reads SQTIHQWPATLVQPVGSPLSLECTVEGTSNPNLYWYRQAAGRGLQLLFYSVGIGQISSEVPQNLSASRPQDRQFILSSKKLLLSDSGFYLCAWDRGIRETQYFGPGTRLLVL.

This clonotype has ten or more counts. The gene calls are TRBV20-1 and TRBJ2-2; TRBD1 might be the D (5 bases). Trimming shortened V by 4 bases and J by 2 bases, and 8 bases separated the two germline ends. The CDR3 sequence is 13 residues long. The germline gives CDR1 DFQATT, CDR2 SNEGSKA (reference sequence). CDR3 sequence reads: CSATTGNTGELFF. In DNA, the CDR3 is TGCAGTGCTACTACAGGAAACACCGGGGAGCTGTTTTTT.

This clonotype was counted ten times or more. V usage is TRBV2 and J usage is TRBJ1-1; possible D gene TRBD1, 5 bases. Germline V gene sequence: CDR1 SNHLY, CDR2 FYNNEI. The CDR3 loop spans 14 amino acids. V shed 8 bases and J shed 1 base, with 14 bases lying between them. The CDR3 DNA is TGTGCCAGCCAGGGAGGATGGGAGAACACTGAAGCTTTCTTT. It encodes CASQGGWENTEAFF.

This clonotype was found many times. The chain employs TRBV11-1 and TRBJ2-1; unclear D gene. Germline CDR1 and CDR2: SGHAT and FQDESV (reference sequence). CDR3 length: 15 amino acids. Trimming left V 4 bases short and J 0 bases short, with 10 bases between. CDR3 protein: CASSSSSSSYNEQFF. The CDR3 DNA reads as TGTGCCAGCAGCTCTTCATCTAGCTCCTACAATGAGCAGTTCTTC.